One sample yielded the 6 T cell receptor beta chains listed below, sequenced in a study of blood T cell repertoires in COVID-19. Only in-frame clones appear in the TCRdb table, and some are missing; sequencing was by immunoSEQ multiplex PCR. The sample holds about 250,000 clones, around 84% seen once. Material: PBMCs or T cells enriched from blood (not recorded which). These receptor sequences come from a woman in her fifties or sixties who had recovered from COVID-19.

The chain couples TRBV5-1 to TRBJ1-1; D perhaps matches TRBD1 (5 bases). Looked up from germline, CDR1 is SGHRS and CDR2 is YFSETQ. The CDR3 has 15 residues. V was trimmed by 0 bases and J by 3 bases, leaving 12 bases between them. The CDR3 DNA is TGCGCCAGCAGCTTGGCCGGCAGGGCGGACACTGAAGCTTTCTTT. Translated, it gives CASSLAGRADTEAFF.

The chain carries TRBV7-9 and TRBJ2-7, with 7 bases identical to TRBD1. CDR3 length: 14 residues. Per the germline V gene, CDR1 is SEHNR and CDR2 is FQNEAQ (reference sequence). V gave up 5 bases and J gave up 5 bases; unmatched junction bases: 9. CDR3 in amino acids: CASSTRQGINEQYF. The CDR3 nucleotides read TGTGCCAGCAGCACCCGACAGGGAATCAACGAGCAGTACTTC. The whole variable domain, filled in from reference TRBV7-9 and TRBJ2-7, reads DTGVSQNPRHKITKRGQNVTFRCDPISEHNRLYWYRQTLGQGPEFLTYFQNEAQLEKSRLLSDRFSAERPKGSFSTLEIQRTEQGDSAMYLCASSTRQGINEQYFGPGTRLTVT.

The rearrangement uses TRBV15 and TRBJ1-2; the D is unclear. The CDR3 totals 11 residues. Germline-derived CDR1 and CDR2 are LNHNV and YYDKDF (reference sequence). V shed 0 bases and J shed 8 bases, with 4 bases lying between them. Here the CDR3 reads CATSRDGGYTF. In DNA, the CDR3 is TGTGCCACCAGCAGAGACGGGGGCTACACCTTC.

The chain links TRBV7-3 to TRBJ1-2, with 7 bases matching TRBD1. CDR1 is SGHTA and CDR2 is FQGTGA in the germline V gene. This CDR3 has 14 amino acids. Trimming took 8 bases from V and 2 from J; bases not matched to a gene: 8. The CDR3, as DNA: TGTGCCAGCGGACCGACAGGGCCGAACTATGGCTACACCTTC. This translates into CASGPTGPNYGYTF.

The gene calls are TRBV4-2 and TRBJ2-1; D not resolved. V was pared by 0 bases and J by 5 bases, with 8 bases between. CDR3 length equals 14 residues. Germline loops: CDR1 LGHNA, CDR2 YNFKEQ. Here the CDR3 DNA reads TGTGCCAGCAGCCAAGAAGAAACTCACAATGAGCAGTTCTTC. Translated: CASSQEETHNEQFF.

V and J are TRBV5-5 and TRBJ2-2, with D possibly matching TRBD2 (6 bases). Germline values: CDR1 SGHKS, CDR2 YYEKEE (reference sequence). CDR3 length equals 16 residues. V lost 4 bases, J lost 2 bases, and 15 bases lay in between. This CDR3 reads CASSQGDAGNTGELFF. The CDR3 coding sequence is TGTGCCAGCAGCCAAGGGGACGCGGGAAACACCGGGGAGCTGTTTTTT.